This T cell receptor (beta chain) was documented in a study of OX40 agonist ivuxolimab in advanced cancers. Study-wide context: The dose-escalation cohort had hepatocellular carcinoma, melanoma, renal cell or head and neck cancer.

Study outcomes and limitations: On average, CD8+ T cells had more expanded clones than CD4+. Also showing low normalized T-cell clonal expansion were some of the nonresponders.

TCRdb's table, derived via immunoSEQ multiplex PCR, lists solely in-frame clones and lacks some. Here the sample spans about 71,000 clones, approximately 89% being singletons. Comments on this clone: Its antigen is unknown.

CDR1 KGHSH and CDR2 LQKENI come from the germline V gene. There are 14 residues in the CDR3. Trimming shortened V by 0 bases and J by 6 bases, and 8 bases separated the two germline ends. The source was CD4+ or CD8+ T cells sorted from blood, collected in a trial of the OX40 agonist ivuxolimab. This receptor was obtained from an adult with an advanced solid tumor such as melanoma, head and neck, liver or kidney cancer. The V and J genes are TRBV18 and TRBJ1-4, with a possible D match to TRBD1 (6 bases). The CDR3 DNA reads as TGTGCCAGCTCACCACCGGGGGCACATGAAAAACTGTTTTTT. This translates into CASSPPGAHEKLFF. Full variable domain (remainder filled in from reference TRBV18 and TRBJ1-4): NAGVMQNPRHLVRRRGQEARLRCSPMKGHSHVYWYRQLPEEGLKFMVYLQKENIIDESGMPKERFSAEFPKEGPSILRIQQVVRGDSAAYFCASSPPGAHEKLFFGSGTQLSVL.